The 4 T cell receptor beta chains reported below all come from one sample, sequenced in a study of T-cell memory formation after mild COVID-19. TCRdb re-called the 5' RACE reads with MiXCR, one entry per CDR3 protein. This repertoire shows under 700,000 distinct CDR3 sequences, roughly 22% found once; its top ten account for around 13%. Sample: PBMCs or a T cell subset sorted from them (not recorded which). Every receptor here comes from an adult woman who had mild COVID-19 (a few samples of this study predate the infection). Cell type and time point are not known.

Many counts were recorded for this clonotype. This chain connects TRBV9 to TRBJ1-6; D unclear. The CDR3 is 12 amino acids. Germline V gene sequence: CDR1 SGDLS, CDR2 YYNGEE. The V end was cut by 1 base, the J end by 8 bases, with 4 bases between. CDR3 bases: TGTGCCAGCAGCGTAATCGATTCACCCCTCCACTTT. It codes for CASSVIDSPLHF.

This chain links TRBV27 with TRBJ2-3; tentatively, D is TRBD1 (6 bases). CDR1 and CDR2 (germline): MNHEY, SMNVEV (reference sequence). Trimming took off 8 bases at V and 0 bases at J, with 12 bases between the two ends. The CDR3 is 14 amino acids. The CDR3 here is CASGGLISTDTQYF. CDR3 DNA sequence: TGTGCCAGCGGGGGCCTTATTAGCACAGATACGCAGTATTTT.

V and J are TRBV7-8 and TRBJ2-5; D remains ambiguous. Germline V lookup: CDR1 SGHVS, CDR2 FQNEAQ. Trimming stripped 1 base from V and 3 bases from J, with 15 bases between. This CDR3 is 16 amino acids long. This CDR3 is CASSLEVAIVKETQYF. DNA of the CDR3: TGTGCCAGCAGCTTAGAGGTGGCCATAGTCAAAGAGACCCAGTACTTC.

This clonotype was observed a handful of times. This chain links TRBV7-9 with TRBJ2-1, with 7 positions matching TRBD2. The CDR3 covers 16 residues. With V trimmed by 5 bases and J by 6 bases, 13 bases remained unmatched. Germline lookup yields CDR1 SEHNR and CDR2 FQNEAQ (reference sequence). The CDR3 region is CASSRRGGGDGNEQFF. The CDR3 DNA reads TGTGCCAGCAGCAGACGCGGCGGGGGTGATGGCAATGAGCAGTTCTTC.